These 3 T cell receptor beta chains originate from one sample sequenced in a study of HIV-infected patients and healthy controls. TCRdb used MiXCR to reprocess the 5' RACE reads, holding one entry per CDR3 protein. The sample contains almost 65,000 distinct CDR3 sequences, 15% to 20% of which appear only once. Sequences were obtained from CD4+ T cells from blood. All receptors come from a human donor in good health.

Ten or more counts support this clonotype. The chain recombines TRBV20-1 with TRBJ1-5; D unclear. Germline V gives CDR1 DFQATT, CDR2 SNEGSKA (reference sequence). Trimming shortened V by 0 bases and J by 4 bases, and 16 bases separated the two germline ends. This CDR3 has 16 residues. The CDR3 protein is CSARDFGLLRNQPQHF. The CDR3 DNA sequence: TGCAGTGCTAGAGATTTCGGGCTGCTAAGGAATCAGCCCCAGCATTTT.

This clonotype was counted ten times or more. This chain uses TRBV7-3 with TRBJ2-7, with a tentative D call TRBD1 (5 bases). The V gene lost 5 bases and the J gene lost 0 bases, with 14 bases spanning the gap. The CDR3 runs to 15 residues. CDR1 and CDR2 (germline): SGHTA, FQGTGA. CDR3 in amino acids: CASSRVGQLSYEQYF. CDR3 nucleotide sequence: TGTGCCAGCAGCCGCGTGGGGCAGCTCTCCTACGAGCAGTACTTC. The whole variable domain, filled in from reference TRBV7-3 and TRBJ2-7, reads GAGVSQTPSNKVTEKGKYVELRCDPISGHTALYWYRQSLGQGPEFLIYFQGTGAADDSGLPNDRFFAVRPEGSVSTLKIQRTERGDSAVYLCASSRVGQLSYEQYFGPGTRLTVT.

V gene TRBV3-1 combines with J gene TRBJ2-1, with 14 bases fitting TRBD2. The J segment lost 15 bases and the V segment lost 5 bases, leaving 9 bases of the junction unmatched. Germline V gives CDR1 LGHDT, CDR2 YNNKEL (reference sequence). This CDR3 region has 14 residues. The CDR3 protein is CASSSGTSGSSRFF. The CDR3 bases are TGTGCCAGCAGCTCCGGGACTAGCGGGAGTTCGCGGTTCTTC.